This T cell receptor (beta chain) was captured by sequencing in a study of CD8 T cells in ankylosing spondylitis. V was shortened by 1 base and J by 9 bases, with 16 bases between the two germline ends. The CDR3 is 15 amino acids. The germline V gene encodes CDR1 LGHDT and CDR2 YNNKEL (reference sequence). TCRdb re-called the 5' RACE reads with MiXCR, one entry per CDR3 protein. This table has around 340,000 distinct CDR3 sequences, around 15% appearing once. This clonotype was seen more than once but under ten times. The receptor was derived from a male donor with ankylosing spondylitis or in good health (not recorded which). The source material was blood, either unsorted or a sorted T cell fraction (not recorded which). The V gene is TRBV3-1, the J gene TRBJ2-4, with TRBD1 as a possible D gene (6 bases). The CDR3 coding sequence is TGTGCCAGCAGCCAAGGGAACGCGGCCAGGGGCATTCAGTACTTC. As protein: CASSQGNAARGIQYF.